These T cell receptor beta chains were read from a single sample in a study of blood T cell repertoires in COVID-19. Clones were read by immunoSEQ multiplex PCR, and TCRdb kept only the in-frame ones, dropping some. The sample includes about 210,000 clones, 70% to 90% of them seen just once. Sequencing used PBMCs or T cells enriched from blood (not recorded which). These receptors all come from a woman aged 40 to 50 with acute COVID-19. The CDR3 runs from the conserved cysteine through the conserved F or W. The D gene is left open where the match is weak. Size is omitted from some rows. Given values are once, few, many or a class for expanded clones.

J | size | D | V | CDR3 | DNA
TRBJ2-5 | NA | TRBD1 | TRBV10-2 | CASSEDRGWGETQYF | TGCGCCAGCAGTGAGGACAGGGGTTGGGGAGAGACCCAGTACTTC
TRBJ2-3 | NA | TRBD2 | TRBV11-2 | CASSSRQTSGSTDTQYF | TGTGCCAGCAGCTCTAGACAGACTAGCGGGAGCACAGATACGCAGTATTTT
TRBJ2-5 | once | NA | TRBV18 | CASSPRAEETQYF | TGTGCCAGCTCACCACGAGCCGAAGAGACCCAGTACTTC
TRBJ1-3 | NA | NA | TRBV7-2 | CASSLGGQGISGNTIYF | TGTGCCAGCAGCTTAGGTGGCCAGGGGATCTCAGGAAACACCATATATTTT
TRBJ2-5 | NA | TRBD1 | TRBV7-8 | CASSLKGAFTETQYF | TGTGCCAGCAGCTTAAAGGGGGCGTTCACAGAGACCCAGTACTTC
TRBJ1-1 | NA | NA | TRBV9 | CASSSRDTEAFF | TGTGCCAGCAGCTCCCGGGACACTGAAGCTTTCTTT
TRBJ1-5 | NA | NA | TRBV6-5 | CASSYSGVQPQHF | TGTGCCAGCAGTTACTCAGGGGTGCAGCCCCAGCATTTT
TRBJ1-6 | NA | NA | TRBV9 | CASSVALGDSPLHF | TGTGCCAGCAGCGTAGCTCTCGGGGATTCACCCCTCCACTTT
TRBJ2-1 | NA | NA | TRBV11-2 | CASSFRTGGPGQFF | TGTGCCAGCAGCTTTAGAACGGGGGGCCCTGGGCAGTTCTTC
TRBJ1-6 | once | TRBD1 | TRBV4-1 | CASSLTTGIDSPLHF | TGCGCCAGCAGCCTGACGACAGGGATCGATTCACCCCTCCACTTT
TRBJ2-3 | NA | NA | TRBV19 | CASSIGVPDTQYF | TGTGCCAGTAGTATCGGGGTCCCAGATACGCAGTATTTT
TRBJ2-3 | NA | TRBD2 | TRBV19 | CASRKGLAGGTDTQYF | TGTGCCAGTAGGAAGGGACTAGCGGGTGGTACAGATACGCAGTATTTT
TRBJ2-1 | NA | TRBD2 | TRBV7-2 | CASSDGLAGGATFF | TGTGCCAGCAGCGACGGACTAGCGGGAGGAGCGACGTTCTTC
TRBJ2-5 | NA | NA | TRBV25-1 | CASSEKRETQYF | TGTGCCAGCAGTGAAAAGAGAGAGACCCAGTACTTC
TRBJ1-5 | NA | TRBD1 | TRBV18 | CASSPGGQGDQPQHF | TGTGCCAGCTCACCGGGTGGACAGGGTGATCAGCCCCAGCATTTT
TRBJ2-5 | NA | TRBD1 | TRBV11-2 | CASSTEPGTGQETQYF | TGTGCCAGCAGCACCGAGCCGGGGACAGGCCAAGAGACCCAGTACTTC
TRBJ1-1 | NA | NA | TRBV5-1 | CASSPTERNTEAFF | TGCGCCAGCAGCCCGACAGAGCGGAACACTGAAGCTTTCTTT
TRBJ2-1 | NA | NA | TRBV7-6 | CASSLGQAGNNEQFF | TGTGCCAGCAGCTTAGGACAAGCGGGCAACAATGAGCAGTTCTTC
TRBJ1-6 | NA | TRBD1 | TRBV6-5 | CASTRTGPLGSPLHF | TGTGCCAGCACACGGACAGGGCCGTTGGGTTCACCCCTCCACTTT
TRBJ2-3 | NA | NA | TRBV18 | CASSPTPQATDTQYF | TGTGCCAGCTCACCGACCCCGCAGGCCACAGATACGCAGTATTTT
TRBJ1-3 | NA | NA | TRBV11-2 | CASSSRQISGNTIYF | TGTGCCAGCAGCTCTCGACAGATCTCTGGAAACACCATATATTTT
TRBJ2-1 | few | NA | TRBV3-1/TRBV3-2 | CASSSRFNEQFF | TGTGCCAGCAGCTCCCGGTTCAATGAGCAGTTCTTC
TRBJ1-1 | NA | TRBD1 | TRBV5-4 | CASSLGRGPTEAFF | TGTGCCAGCAGCTTGGGCAGGGGGCCCACTGAAGCTTTCTTT
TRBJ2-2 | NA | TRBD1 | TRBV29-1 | CSVARGQGRAGELFF | TGCAGCGTTGCGAGGGGACAGGGTCGGGCCGGGGAGCTGTTTTTT
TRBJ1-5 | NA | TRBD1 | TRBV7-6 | CASSLGTGNSNQPQHF | TGTGCCAGCAGCTTAGGGACAGGAAATAGCAATCAGCCCCAGCATTTT
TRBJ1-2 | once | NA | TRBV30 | CAFQRRLTNYGYTF | TGTGCCTTCCAAAGGCGGCTCACTAACTATGGCTACACCTTC